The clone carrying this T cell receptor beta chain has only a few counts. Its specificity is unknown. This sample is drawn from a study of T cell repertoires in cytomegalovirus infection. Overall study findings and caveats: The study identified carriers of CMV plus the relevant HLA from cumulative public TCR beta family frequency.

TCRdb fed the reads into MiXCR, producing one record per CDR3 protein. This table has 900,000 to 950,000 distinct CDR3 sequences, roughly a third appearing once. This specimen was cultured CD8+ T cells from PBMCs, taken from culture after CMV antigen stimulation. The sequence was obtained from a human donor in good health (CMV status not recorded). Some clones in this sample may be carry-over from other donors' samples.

CDR3 region: CASSRPWGGASEAFF. In DNA form, the CDR3 reads TGCGCCAGCAGCCGGCCTTGGGGGGGGGCTTCTGAAGCTTTCTTT. The chain links TRBV4-1 to TRBJ1-1, with a tentative D call TRBD1 (6 bases). CDR1 MGHRA and CDR2 YSYEKL come from the germline V gene. The CDR3 length is 15 residues. The V end lost 4 bases, the J end lost 6 bases, and 18 bases lay between the germline ends.